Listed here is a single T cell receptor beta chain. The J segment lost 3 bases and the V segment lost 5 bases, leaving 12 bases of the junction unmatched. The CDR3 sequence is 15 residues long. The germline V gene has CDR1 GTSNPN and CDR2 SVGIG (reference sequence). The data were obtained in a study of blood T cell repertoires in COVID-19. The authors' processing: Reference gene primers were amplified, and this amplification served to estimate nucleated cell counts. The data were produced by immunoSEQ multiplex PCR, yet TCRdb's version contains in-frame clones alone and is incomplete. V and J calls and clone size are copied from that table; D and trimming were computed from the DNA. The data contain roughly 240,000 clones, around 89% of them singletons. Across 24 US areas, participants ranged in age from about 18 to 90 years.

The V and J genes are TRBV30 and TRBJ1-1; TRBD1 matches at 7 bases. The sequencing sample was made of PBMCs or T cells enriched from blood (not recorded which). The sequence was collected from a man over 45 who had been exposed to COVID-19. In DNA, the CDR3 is TGTGCCTGGGGGGTACCACAGGGGTCCTACACTGAAGCTTTCTTT. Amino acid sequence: CAWGVPQGSYTEAFF.